Listed below are T cell receptor beta chains from one sample, sequenced in a study of cytomegalovirus exposure and HLA in healthy donors. The repertoire was sequenced with immunoSEQ multiplex PCR; TCRdb's copy has only in-frame clones and lacks some. The sample records 50,000 to 65,000 clones, about 65% being singletons. The sequenced sample was PBMCs. The receptors come from a man aged 50-59 years in good health and CMV-seropositive. CDR3s include the opening cysteine and the closing phenylalanine or tryptophan.

length	J	V	CDR3
14	TRBJ1-4	TRBV27	CASSLHGANEKLFF
16	TRBJ2-5	TRBV6-6	CASSYATTGGRETQYF
16	TRBJ2-7	TRBV27	CASRPTTSGYSYEQYF
16	TRBJ1-4	TRBV2	CASISTGGGTNEKLFF
15	TRBJ2-6	TRBV5-1	CASRRGRDSLLFLTF
16	TRBJ1-5	TRBV2	CASSENPGQFNQPQHF
13	TRBJ1-1	TRBV19	CASNQGFKTEAFF
15	TRBJ1-1	TRBV10-3	CAIRFLQGSNTEAFF
15	TRBJ2-7	TRBV4-1	CASSLGGTGIGEQYF
12	TRBJ2-5	TRBV6-5	CASGQGQETQYF
14	TRBJ1-2	TRBV15	CATSREGQGYGYTF
14	TRBJ2-5	TRBV29-1	CSVEDRGVQETQYF
18	TRBJ2-6	TRBV25-1	CASSPIRGLNPGANVLTF
15	TRBJ1-5	TRBV2	CASGEYRARNQPQHF
15	TRBJ2-7	TRBV6-1	CASSEIGTNSYEQYF
15	TRBJ2-1	TRBV7-6	CASSLGLARYDEQFF
14	TRBJ2-1	TRBV5-1	CASSSGQGDNEQFF
14	TRBJ1-2	TRBV2	CASSGQWKMGGYTF
14	TRBJ2-7	TRBV7-2	CASSPRGGIYEQYF
12	TRBJ2-3	TRBV11-2	CASSQNTDTQYF
15	TRBJ2-7	TRBV7-9	CASSPRTVSSYEQYF
16	TRBJ2-3	TRBV9	CASSVKGQSPTDTQYF
13	TRBJ2-1	TRBV5-1	CASSFAGLVEQFF
14	TRBJ1-5	TRBV2	CASSEASRNQPQHF
14	TRBJ2-7	TRBV28	CASSWTGGVYEQYF
13	TRBJ1-1	TRBV6-5	CASNGAANTEAFF
13	TRBJ1-1	TRBV5-4	CASSATVNTEAFF
16	TRBJ2-2	TRBV5-6	CASSLEPRGGTGELFF
15	TRBJ2-3	TRBV5-1	CASSSRGPQGDTQYF
16	TRBJ1-2	TRBV7-8	CASSPGGARSAYGYTF
15	TRBJ2-7	TRBV5-1	CASSPPGLAVHEQYF
15	NA	TRBV6-5	CASRPRGSMPYEQYF
13	TRBJ1-1	TRBV30	CAWVGQANTEAFF
15	TRBJ2-7	TRBV4-3	CASSQDQTGLYEQYF
13	TRBJ1-1	TRBV6-6	CASVTGGGTEAFF
13	TRBJ1-2	TRBV19	CASSSPGEYGYTF
16	TRBJ1-1	TRBV4-1	CASSQQPGQGFTEAFF
19	TRBJ2-7	TRBV6-4	CASSAPSGRAGGTLYEQYF
16	TRBJ2-7	TRBV6-5	CASSYSWTGTGYEQYF
15	TRBJ2-7	TRBV28	CASSQRDFRSYEQYF
17	TRBJ1-1	TRBV6-1	CASSEAGQGARDTEAFF
13	TRBJ2-1	TRBV7-9	CASSSLLSYEQFF
11	TRBJ2-7	TRBV28	CASSLGYEQYF
15	TRBJ2-6	TRBV6-6	CASSSTGSGANVLTF
15	TRBJ1-1	TRBV4-1	CASSQDAGMGTEAFF
14	TRBJ1-2	TRBV4-3	CASSQQNRGDGYTF
14	TRBJ2-5	TRBV5-8	CASTLGLAQETQYF
16	TRBJ2-7	TRBV5-6	CASSQDGFAASYEQYF
15	TRBJ2-7	TRBV5-6	CASSWTGTGHYEQYF
13	TRBJ1-2	TRBV19	CASTTTGVGGYTF
14	TRBJ2-7	TRBV15	CATSREGTVYEQYF
16	TRBJ2-1	TRBV5-4	CASSLGLAGNNNEQFF